These 18 T cell receptor beta chains originate from one sample sequenced in a study of shared clonotypes between healthy human individuals. TCRdb keeps only in-frame clones here, not all; method: immunoSEQ multiplex PCR. The top ten hold around 13% of the sample, which has 490,000 or so clones, 60% to 85% seen once. The material sequenced was PBMCs. These receptors were obtained from a woman aged 40-49 years in good health. Some clones in this sample may be carry-over from other donors' samples.

The chain joins TRBV5-1 to TRBJ2-1, with D tentatively TRBD1 (5 bases). The germline CDR1 and CDR2 sequences are SGHRS and YFSETQ. V was cut by 2 bases and J by 5 bases, with 17 bases left in between. This CDR3 comprises 16 residues. DNA for the CDR3: TGCGCCAGCAGCTTAGGGGTAAGTGGCTACCACAATGAGCAGTTCTTC. It codes for CASSLGVSGYHNEQFF.

A note on this clone: The DNA is omitted, as the CDR3 cannot be located on it reliably, and the CDR3 follows TCRdb's listing. This chain joins TRBV12-5 and TRBJ2-3; TRBD2 is taken as the D call from the table, unchecked against the DNA. The CDR3 has 14 residues if both end residues are counted. Germline V CDR1 and CDR2: LGHNT, FRNRAP. The CDR3 region is CASGFGEGADTQYF.

The chain combines TRBV27 with TRBJ2-3; 10 bases fit TRBD2. The CDR3 loop spans 18 amino acids. The junction had 12 bases not matched to a gene; V was cut back by 0 bases and J by 6 bases. The germline V gene encodes CDR1 MNHEY and CDR2 SMNVEV (reference sequence). The CDR3 reads CASSLSDLAGVEGDTQYF. Here the CDR3 DNA reads TGTGCCAGCAGTTTATCAGACCTAGCGGGAGTTGAGGGGGATACGCAGTATTTT.

The chain uses TRBV9 and TRBJ2-3; 13 bases map to TRBD2. CDR1 is SGDLS, CDR2 YYNGEE, per germline. The junction had 5 bases not matched to a gene; V was cut back by 4 bases and J by 6 bases. This CDR3 has 15 residues. CDR3 residues: CASSTGLAGTDTQYF. The DNA for the CDR3 is TGTGCCAGCAGCACGGGACTAGCGGGAACGGATACGCAGTATTTT.

The chain recombines TRBV2 with TRBJ2-5, with 10 bases matching TRBD2. The end of the DNA fits TRBJ2-7 better, so the J call may be wrong. This CDR3 is built from 15 residues. Germline-derived CDR1 and CDR2 are SNHLY and FYNNEI. The CDR3 DNA follows: TGTGCCAGCAGTGCCGGGACTAGCGTGTGGAACGAGCAGTACTTC. This encodes CASSAGTSVWNEQYF.

V usage is TRBV5-4 and J usage is TRBJ2-1; 8 bases agree with TRBD2. The CDR3 is 15 amino acids. J lost 2 bases, V lost 0 bases, and 1 base had no gene match. Germline assignment: CDR1 SGHNT and CDR2 YYREEE (reference sequence). Written as DNA, the CDR3 is TGTGCCAGCAGCTTGGCTAGCGGGCCCTACAATGAGCAGTTCTTC. This sequence encodes CASSLASGPYNEQFF.

CDR3: CASALSPRARTDTQYF. The CDR3 bases are TGTGCTAGTGCTCTAAGCCCCAGGGCCCGCACAGATACGCAGTATTTT. The chain recombines TRBV12-5 with TRBJ2-3, with D maybe TRBD1 (5 bases). CDR3 length equals 16 residues. V lost 7 bases to trimming and J lost 1 base, with 18 bases between them. Germline V CDR1 and CDR2: LGHNT, FRNRAP. Complete variable domain (other parts from reference TRBV12-5 and TRBJ2-3): DARVTQTPRHKVTEMGQEVTMRCQPILGHNTVFWYRQTMMQGLELLAYFRNRAPLDDSGMPKDRFSAEMPDATLATLKIQPSEPRDSAVYFCASALSPRARTDTQYFGPGTRLTVL.

V usage is TRBV4-3 and J usage is TRBJ1-5; no clear D gene. V lost 0 bases to trimming and J lost 6 bases, with 6 bases between them. In germline, CDR1 is LGHNA, CDR2 YSLEER. The CDR3 contains 13 residues. CDR3 region: CASSQDWSQPQHF. The CDR3 DNA follows: TGCGCCAGCAGCCAAGATTGGAGTCAGCCCCAGCATTTT.

The gene calls are TRBV20-1 and TRBJ1-1; D gene ambiguous. CDR3 length equals 11 residues. Germline values: CDR1 DFQATT, CDR2 SNEGSKA (reference sequence). The V end was cut by 6 bases, the J end by 5 bases, with 10 bases between. The CDR3 DNA follows: TGCAGTGCCCCCCTTAAAACTGAAGCTTTCTTT. Its translation: CSAPLKTEAFF.

CDR3 amino acids: CASSQDWKAVDYGYTF. In DNA, the CDR3 is TGTGCCAGCAGCCAGGACTGGAAAGCGGTAGACTATGGCTACACCTTC. This chain links TRBV7-9 with TRBJ1-2; D gene ambiguous. The CDR3 sequence is 16 residues long. Germline CDR1 reads SEHNR; CDR2 reads FQNEAQ (reference sequence). Between the trimmed V and J ends, which lost 5 bases and 3 bases, there was a span of 19 bases.

A note on this clone: The sample has other DNA sequences that encode this CDR3 too. The chain recombines TRBV30 with TRBJ2-7; TRBD2 is a possible D gene (5 bases). The CDR3 has 12 residues. V shed 0 bases and J shed 3 bases, with 6 bases lying between them. Looked up from germline, CDR1 is GTSNPN and CDR2 is SVGIG (reference sequence). CDR3 DNA: TGTGCCTGGAGTGTACTAGGCTACGAGCAGTACTTC. Its protein is CAWSVLGYEQYF.

The chain is built from TRBV19 and TRBJ1-2; D not certain. V was clipped by 4 bases and J by 0 bases, with 9 bases between them. The V gene's germline CDR1 is LNHDA and CDR2 SQIVND (reference sequence). The length of the CDR3 is 14 residues. CDR3 DNA sequence: TGTGCCAGTAGTAGGGGAGGAGCTAACTATGGCTACACCTTC. It translates to CASSRGGANYGYTF.

In regard to this clone: This sample also contains other DNA sequences that code for the same CDR3. CDR3 coding DNA: TGCAGCGTGGGGGCAACTAATGAAAAACTGTTTTTT. It specifies CSVGATNEKLFF. The rearrangement links TRBV29-1 to TRBJ1-4, with a possible D match to TRBD1 (5 bases). This CDR3 is 12 amino acids long. CDR1 and CDR2 from the germline V gene are SQVTM and ANQGSEA. V was shortened by 6 bases and J by 0 bases, with 5 bases between the two germline ends.

This clone was seen more than once but under ten times. This chain joins TRBV4-1 and TRBJ2-4; the D is unclear. The CDR3 covers 15 residues. Germline assignment: CDR1 MGHRA and CDR2 YSYEKL. Trimming stripped 0 bases from V and 7 bases from J, with 13 bases between. The CDR3 loop is CASSQDGIAANIQYF. In nucleotides, the CDR3 is TGCGCCAGCAGCCAAGATGGGATAGCTGCTAACATTCAGTACTTC.

The count of this clone is one. This chain connects TRBV28 to TRBJ2-1; D call uncertain. Per the germline V gene, CDR1 is MDHEN and CDR2 is SYDVKM. The CDR3 is made up of 12 amino acids. V lost 4 bases, J lost 12 bases, and 13 bases lay in between. The CDR3 loop reads CASSSGPRRQFF. The CDR3 DNA is TGTGCCAGCAGTTCAGGACCCAGGAGGCAGTTCTTC.

V is TRBV6-6 and J is TRBJ2-7; D remains unclear. Trimming took 6 bases from V and 1 from J, leaving 4 bases between them. The CDR3 has 11 residues. Germline CDR1 MNHNY, CDR2 SVGAGI (reference sequence). CDR3 nucleotides: TGTGCCAGCAGGGGATCCTACGAGCAGTACTTC. It specifies CASRGSYEQYF.

The V and J genes are TRBV7-9 and TRBJ2-7; D might be TRBD1 (6 bases). V lost 1 base to trimming and J lost 5 bases, with 12 bases between them. The germline gives CDR1 SEHNR, CDR2 FQNEAQ (reference sequence). This CDR3 is built from 14 residues. The CDR3 nucleotides are TGTGCCAGCAGCTTAGGATGGACAGTCAACGAGCAGTACTTC. Residues: CASSLGWTVNEQYF.

There are a few counts of this clone. The rearrangement uses TRBV15 and TRBJ2-1; D unresolved. Trimming took 0 bases from V and 12 from J, leaving 15 bases between them. CDR1 and CDR2 from the germline V gene are LNHNV and YYDKDF (reference sequence). The CDR3 contains 14 residues. The CDR3 is CATSRDDAVGGQFF. CDR3 DNA sequence: TGTGCCACCAGCAGAGATGATGCGGTGGGTGGGCAGTTCTTC.